The rows below give T cell receptor beta chains drawn from one sample of a study of blood T cell repertoires in COVID-19. Generated by immunoSEQ multiplex PCR, the TCRdb table keeps only in-frame clones and is missing some. The data hold 210,000 or so clones, with around 86% observed a single time. The sample taken for sequencing was peripheral blood. The receptors shown here come from a man in his forties with acute or convalescent COVID-19. Both conserved end residues are part of each CDR3. A D gene is named only where the DNA matches it firmly. Rows give clone size only sometimes, using once, few, many, or a class for an expanded clone.

TRBD1 TRBJ1-1 . TRBV14 CASSLSGTGRNTEAFF TGTGCCAGCAGTCTCTCCGGGACAGGGAGGAACACTGAAGCTTTCTTT
. TRBJ2-1 . TRBV6-2/TRBV6-3 CASSRGGSYNEQFF TGTGCCAGCAGCCGAGGGGGCTCCTACAATGAGCAGTTCTTC
. TRBJ1-2 . TRBV19 CASSYPLRQPPYYGYTF TGTGCCAGTAGTTACCCCCTGCGGCAGCCCCCGTATTATGGCTACACCTTC
. TRBJ2-7 . TRBV3-1/TRBV3-2 CASSQSAYEQYF TGTGCCAGCAGCCAATCCGCCTACGAGCAGTACTTC
. TRBJ2-5 . TRBV15 CATSKGSSLETQYF TGTGCCACCAGCAAGGGTTCTAGCCTGGAGACCCAGTACTTC
TRBD1 TRBJ2-7 . TRBV6-1 CVTGQVTYEQYF TGTGTAACGGGACAGGTAACCTACGAGCAGTACTTC
TRBD1 TRBJ2-7 . TRBV19 CASSIGQGNYEQYF TGTGCCAGTAGTATAGGACAGGGTAACTACGAGCAGTACTTC
. TRBJ2-5 . TRBV6-6 CASSSGTKQETQYF TGTGCCAGCAGCTCCGGGACAAAACAAGAGACCCAGTACTTC
TRBD2 TRBJ2-3 . TRBV7-2 CASSTGLAGFLTDTQYF TGTGCCAGCAGCACGGGACTAGCGGGGTTTCTCACAGATACGCAGTATTTT
. TRBJ2-7 . TRBV18 CASSPTGIHEQYF TGTGCCAGCTCACCAACAGGGATCCACGAGCAGTACTTC
. TRBJ1-3 . TRBV6-5 CASSPLRNLRDTIYF TGTGCCAGCAGTCCGTTAAGAAACCTTCGGGACACCATATATTTT
. TRBJ2-5 . TRBV10-1 CASSESRGGQETQYF TGCGCCAGCAGTGAGTCGAGGGGGGGTCAAGAGACCCAGTACTTC
. TRBJ1-2 . TRBV28 CASSQTGLGGYTF TGTGCCAGCAGCCAAACAGGGTTGGGGGGCTACACCTTC
TRBD2 TRBJ2-7 few TRBV3-1/TRBV3-2 CASSQSGNPYEQYF TGTGCCAGCAGCCAAAGCGGGAACCCCTACGAGCAGTACTTC
. TRBJ2-7 . TRBV24-1 CATSDPLTGHPYEQYF TGTGCCACCAGTGACCCCCTAACGGGACACCCCTACGAGCAGTACTTC
TRBD1 TRBJ1-3 . TRBV5-6 CASSLPTRGFSGNTIYF TGTGCCAGCAGCTTGCCAACCAGGGGGTTCTCTGGAAACACCATATATTTT
TRBD1 TRBJ1-1 few TRBV12-5 CASGFQGQGSLRDTEAFF TGTGCTAGTGGTTTCCAGGGACAGGGTAGTTTACGGGACACTGAAGCTTTCTTT
TRBD2 TRBJ2-1 . TRBV3-1/TRBV3-2 CASGKWTSTNEQFF TGTGCCAGCGGCAAGTGGACTAGCACGAATGAGCAGTTCTTC
TRBD2 TRBJ2-4 . TRBV6-5 CASRRLAAAKNIQYF TGTGCCAGCAGAAGACTAGCAGCAGCCAAAAACATTCAGTACTTC
TRBD1 TRBJ1-1 few TRBV6-1 CASSRDRGTEAFF TGTGCCAGCAGTCGGGACAGGGGCACTGAAGCTTTCTTT
. TRBJ2-4 . TRBV4-2 CASSQVSELAKNIQYF TGTGCCAGCAGCCAAGTTAGTGAGTTAGCCAAAAACATTCAGTACTTC
TRBD1 TRBJ1-4 once TRBV5-4 CASSLDGTGVVEKLFF TGTGCCAGCAGCTTGGATGGGACAGGGGTTGTTGAAAAACTGTTTTTT
. TRBJ1-6 . TRBV6-1 CASSEARWNNSPLHF TGTGCCAGCAGTGAAGCCAGGTGGAATAATTCACCCCTCCACTTT
. TRBJ1-2 . TRBV30 CAWSEEQGDGYTF TGTGCCTGGAGTGAAGAACAGGGTGATGGCTACACCTTC
TRBD2 TRBJ2-1 . TRBV2 CASRYGGGAYNEQFF TGTGCCAGCAGATACGGCGGGGGGGCCTACAATGAGCAGTTCTTC
TRBD2 TRBJ2-7 . TRBV6-1 CASSEGGGSTYEQYF TGTGCCAGCAGTGAAGGGGGGGGTTCCACCTACGAGCAGTACTTC
TRBD1 TRBJ2-5 . TRBV19 CASSTRGRVGQETQYF TGTGCCAGTAGTACAAGGGGGCGCGTAGGGCAAGAGACCCAGTACTTC
TRBD1 TRBJ1-2 . TRBV12-5 CASGLDAGTGNYGYTF TGTGCTAGTGGTTTAGACGCTGGGACAGGGAACTATGGCTACACCTTC
TRBD2 TRBJ2-1 . TRBV19 CASRIAGVSNEQFF TGTGCCAGTAGGATAGCGGGGGTTTCGAATGAGCAGTTCTTC
. TRBJ2-7 once TRBV6-6 CASSFRPGNHEQYF TGTGCCAGCAGTTTTAGGCCAGGGAACCACGAGCAGTACTTC
. TRBJ1-3 . TRBV5-4 CASSLVGQGNTIYF TGTGCCAGCAGCTTGGTGGGACAAGGAAACACCATATATTTT
. TRBJ1-1 . TRBV18 CASSPNPGAHTEAFF TGTGCCAGCTCACCGAATCCGGGAGCCCACACTGAAGCTTTCTTT
. TRBJ1-2 . TRBV7-9 CASSGVLNYGYTF TGTGCCAGCAGCGGAGTACTTAACTATGGCTACACCTTC
TRBD1 TRBJ1-2 . TRBV11-1 CASSKDRNYGYTF TGTGCCAGCAGCAAGGACAGGAACTATGGCTACACCTTC
TRBD2 TRBJ2-2 . TRBV19 CASRSGLAGTGELFF TGTGCCAGTAGGTCGGGACTAGCGGGGACCGGGGAGCTGTTTTTT
TRBD2 TRBJ2-7 . TRBV3-1/TRBV3-2 CASSLTSGGAYEQYF TGTGCCAGCAGCCTAACTAGCGGGGGGGCCTACGAGCAGTACTTC
TRBD2 TRBJ2-1 . TRBV5-1 CASSFGRGAGDYEQFF TGCGCCAGCAGCTTTGGGCGAGGAGCGGGGGACTATGAGCAGTTCTTC
TRBD1 TRBJ1-2 . TRBV25-1 CASSEYGTGENYGYTF TGTGCCAGCAGTGAATATGGGACAGGGGAAAACTATGGCTACACCTTC
. TRBJ1-4 . TRBV12-5 CASGFREKLFF TGTGCTAGTGGTTTCCGGGAAAAACTGTTTTTT
TRBD2 TRBJ2-1 few TRBV7-8 CASSKGTSGDNEQFF TGTGCCAGCAGCAAGGGGACTAGCGGGGACAATGAGCAGTTCTTC
. TRBJ2-7 few TRBV7-6 CASSSDSWSSYEQYF TGTGCCAGCAGCTCAGACAGTTGGAGCTCCTACGAGCAGTACTTC
. TRBJ1-6 . TRBV10-3 CAISESDIQNSPLHF TGTGCCATCAGCGAGTCGGACATTCAAAATTCACCCCTCCACTTT
. TRBJ1-1 . TRBV5-1 CASSSEGVGPEAFF TGCGCCAGCAGCTCTGAAGGGGTTGGTCCTGAAGCTTTCTTT
TRBD2 TRBJ2-1 . TRBV4-3 CASSQDGTSGGPSYNEQFF TGCGCCAGCAGCCAAGATGGGACTAGCGGGGGTCCCTCCTACAATGAGCAGTTCTTC
. TRBJ2-3 . TRBV6-5 CASTGQITDTQYF TGTGCCAGCACGGGTCAGATCACAGATACGCAGTATTTT
TRBD1 TRBJ1-2 . TRBV5-6 CASSLRQGRAYGYTF TGTGCCAGCAGCTTAAGACAGGGCCGGGCGTATGGCTACACCTTC
. TRBJ1-2 few TRBV30 CAWRKGANYGYTF TGTGCCTGGAGGAAGGGGGCTAACTATGGCTACACCTTC
. TRBJ2-1 . TRBV9 CASSAGVEQFF TGTGCCAGCAGCGCGGGGGTTGAGCAGTTCTTC
TRBD2 TRBJ2-1 . TRBV12-5 CASGLQGQRGVYNEQFF TGTGCTAGTGGTTTGCAGGGCCAGCGGGGGGTATACAATGAGCAGTTCTTC
. TRBJ2-3 . TRBV5-1 CASSFAEDTQYF TGCGCCAGCAGCTTCGCGGAGGATACGCAGTATTTT
. TRBJ1-1 . TRBV27 CASSLSRGNTEAFF TGTGCCAGCAGTTTATCTCGGGGAAACACTGAAGCTTTCTTT
. TRBJ2-5 . TRBV2 CASSYETQYF TGTGCCAGCAGTTATGAGACCCAGTACTTC
TRBD1 TRBJ2-1 once TRBV5-1 CASSSQGAVNEQFF TGCGCCAGCAGCTCACAGGGGGCGGTGAATGAGCAGTTCTTC
TRBD1 TRBJ2-7 . TRBV28 CASSLDLQGDPYEQYF TGTGCCAGCAGTTTAGACCTCCAGGGGGACCCCTACGAGCAGTACTTC
. TRBJ2-1 . TRBV11-3 CASSTDLKGDEQFF TGTGCCAGCAGCACCGACCTCAAGGGGGATGAGCAGTTCTTC